This T cell receptor (beta chain) was observed in a study of post-analysis software for immune sequencing data. cDNA libraries of TCR beta carried unique molecular identifiers. Approximately 550,000 cDNA molecules came from 1 to 10 million T cells. MiXCR, run by TCRdb on the PCR reads, gives a single entry per CDR3 protein. The sample consists of roughly 800,000 distinct CDR3 sequences, 25% to 30% of them appearing once. Germline V lookup: CDR1 MDHEN, CDR2 SYDVKM. CDR3 length: 15 amino acids. J was trimmed by 7 bases and V by 6 bases; bases with no gene match: 9. About this clonotype itself: Antigen unknown.

General study findings and limits: Five or six TRBV segments, TRBV5-6, TRBV5-1 and TRBV20-1 among them, were found more frequent in patients than controls. Those with multiple sclerosis, the patient group, showed significantly lower normalized Chao1 diversity than controls.

The clonotype comes from a girl aged 10-17 years with multiple sclerosis. Sequences were obtained from blood. The chain links TRBV28 to TRBJ2-1; 10 bases match TRBD1. Written as DNA, the CDR3 is TGTGCCAGCAGCGTGACAGGGGGCTGGTATAATGAGCAGTTCTTC. This codes for CASSVTGGWYNEQFF.